The clone carrying this T cell receptor beta chain was picked up many times. This sample was included in a study of metastatic and nonmetastatic thyroid tumors. All patients reached thyroid surgery having received no treatment beforehand. TCRdb recomputed clones from the PCR reads via MiXCR. The table lists approximately 32,000 clones, over 15% of them singletons, with 8% to 11% in the top ten. The CDR3 has 18 amino acids. J gave up 0 bases and V 5 bases, and 16 bases lay outside the gene matches. The germline V gene encodes CDR1 SEHNR and CDR2 FQNEAQ (reference sequence). V usage is TRBV7-9 and J usage is TRBJ2-7; 7 nucleotides line up with TRBD1. The clonotype was recovered from a female donor with papillary thyroid cancer or a benign thyroid nodule (not recorded which). Some clones in this sample may be carry-over from other donors' samples. Material: blood. DNA of the CDR3: TGTGCCAGCAGCAGAACCTCGGACAGGTGGGGCCCCTCCTACGAGCAGTACTTC. Its protein product is CASSRTSDRWGPSYEQYF.